This T cell receptor beta chain was captured in a study of T-cell reconstitution after alpha-beta-depleted transplantation in children. TCRbeta library construction was performed incorporating unique molecular identifiers. MiXCR, run by TCRdb on the PCR reads, gives a single entry per CDR3 protein. The sample includes about 610,000 distinct CDR3 sequences, about 10% of them seen just once. V lost 4 bases and J 2 bases, leaving 12 bases between the germline ends. Germline lookup yields CDR1 LGHDT and CDR2 YNNKEL (reference sequence). The CDR3 is 14 amino acids. The sequence was collected from a human donor who donated a stem cell graft to a child with acute myeloid leukemia. The sequenced sample was PBMCs from the stem cell graft donor, obtained from the stem cell graft. The rearrangement joins TRBV3-1 to TRBJ2-7; TRBD1 might be the D (6 bases). CDR3 region: CASSPTGKAYEQYF. As DNA, the CDR3 is TGTGCCAGCAGCCCCACAGGGAAAGCCTACGAGCAGTACTTC.